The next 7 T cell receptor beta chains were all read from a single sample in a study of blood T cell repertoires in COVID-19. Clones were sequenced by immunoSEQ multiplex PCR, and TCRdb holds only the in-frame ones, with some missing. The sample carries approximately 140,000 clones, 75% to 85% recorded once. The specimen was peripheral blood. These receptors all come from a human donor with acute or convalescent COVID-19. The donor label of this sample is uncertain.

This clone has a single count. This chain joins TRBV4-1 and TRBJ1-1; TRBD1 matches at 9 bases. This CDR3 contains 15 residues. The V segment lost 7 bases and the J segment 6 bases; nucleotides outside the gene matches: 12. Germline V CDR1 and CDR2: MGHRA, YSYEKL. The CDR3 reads CASTFDRGMSAEAFF. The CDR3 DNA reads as TGCGCCAGCACCTTTGACAGGGGGATGAGCGCTGAAGCTTTCTTT.

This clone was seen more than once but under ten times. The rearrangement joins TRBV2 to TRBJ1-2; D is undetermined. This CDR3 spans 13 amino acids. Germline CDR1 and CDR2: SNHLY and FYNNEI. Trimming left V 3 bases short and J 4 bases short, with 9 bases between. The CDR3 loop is CASSEVRVYGYTF. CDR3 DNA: TGTGCCAGCAGTGAGGTCCGAGTCTATGGCTACACCTTC.

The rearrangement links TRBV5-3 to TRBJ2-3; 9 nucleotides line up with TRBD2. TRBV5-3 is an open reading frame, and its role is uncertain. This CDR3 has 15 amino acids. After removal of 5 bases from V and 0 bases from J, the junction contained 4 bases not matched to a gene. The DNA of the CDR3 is TGTGCCAGAAGTGCGGGGGGGCCTAGCACAGATACGCAGTATTTT. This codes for CARSAGGPSTDTQYF.

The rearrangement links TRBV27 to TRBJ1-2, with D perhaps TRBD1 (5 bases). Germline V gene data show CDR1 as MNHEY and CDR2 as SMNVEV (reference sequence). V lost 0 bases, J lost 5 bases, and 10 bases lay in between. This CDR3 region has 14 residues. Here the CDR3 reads CASSLSQGLYGYTF. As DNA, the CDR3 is TGTGCCAGCAGTTTATCGCAGGGCCTATATGGCTACACCTTC.

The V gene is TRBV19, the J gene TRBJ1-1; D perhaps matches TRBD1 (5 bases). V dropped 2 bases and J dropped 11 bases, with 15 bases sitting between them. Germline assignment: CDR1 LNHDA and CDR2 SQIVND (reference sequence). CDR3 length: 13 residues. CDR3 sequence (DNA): TGTGCCAGTAGTATAATAGGGGCGTCCTGGGCTTTCTTT. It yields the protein CASSIIGASWAFF.

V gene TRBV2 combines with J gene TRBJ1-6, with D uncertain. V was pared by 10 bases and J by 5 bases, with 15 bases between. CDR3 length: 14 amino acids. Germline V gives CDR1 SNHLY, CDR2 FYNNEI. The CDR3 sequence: CATRSGSDNSPLHF. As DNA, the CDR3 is TGTGCCACCCGTTCCGGTAGCGATAATTCACCCCTCCACTTT.

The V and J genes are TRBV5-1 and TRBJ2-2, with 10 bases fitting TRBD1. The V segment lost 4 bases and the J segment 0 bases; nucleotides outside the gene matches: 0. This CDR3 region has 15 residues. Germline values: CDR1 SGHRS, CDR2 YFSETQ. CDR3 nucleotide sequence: TGCGCCAGCAGCGGACAGGGGGCGAACACCGGGGAGCTGTTTTTT. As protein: CASSGQGANTGELFF. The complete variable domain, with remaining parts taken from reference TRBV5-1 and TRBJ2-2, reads KAGVTQTPRYLIKTRGQQVTLSCSPISGHRSVSWYQQTPGQGLQFLFEYFSETQRNKGNFPGRFSGRQFSNSRSEMNVSTLELGDSALYLCASSGQGANTGELFFGEGSRLTVL.